This T cell receptor (beta chain) was obtained from a study of a mutant IDH1 vaccine in newly diagnosed glioma. Across the whole study: Beforehand, treatment had been radiotherapy, temozolomide, or both; the majority received both.

Time point: week 35, safety follow-up. Doses consisted of 300 ug of mutant IDH1 20-mer peptide each, paired with topical imiquimod. At weeks 1, 3, 5, 7, 11, 15, 19 and 23, patients received a vaccination, eight in all. Sequenced by immunoSEQ multiplex PCR; TCRdb stores in-frame clones only, minus some. The sample records around 50,000 clones, roughly 84% being singletons. About this clone: The target antigen is unknown.

CDR1 and CDR2 (germline): SEHNR, FQNEAQ (reference sequence). The CDR3 totals 13 residues. V gave up 6 bases and J gave up 5 bases, with 12 bases separating them. The chain links TRBV7-9 to TRBJ2-3; possible D gene TRBD1, 6 bases. This specimen consisted of PBMCs, obtained from a glioma patient whose treatment included an IDH1 peptide vaccine. This receptor was obtained from a man in his forties with glioma. This CDR3 reads CASSSGAGDTQYF. CDR3 coding DNA: TGTGCCAGCAGTTCAGGGGCGGGAGATACGCAGTATTTT.